The 29 T cell receptor beta chains reported below all come from one sample, sequenced in a study of blood T cell repertoires in COVID-19. Sequenced by immunoSEQ multiplex PCR; TCRdb stores in-frame clones only, minus some. The repertoire has 140,000 to 150,000 clones, around 86% of them found once; the top ten carry around 8.8%. Specimen: peripheral blood. The source of these receptors is a human donor in a cohort sampled during active COVID-19.

V gene TRBV27 combines with J gene TRBJ2-7; tentative D call: TRBD2 (5 bases). Germline lookup yields CDR1 MNHEY and CDR2 SMNVEV (reference sequence). Trimming removed 2 bases at V and 7 bases at J, with 18 bases between. This CDR3 region has 15 residues. CDR3 region: CASSLEGLSSREQYF. DNA for the CDR3: TGTGCCAGCAGTTTAGAGGGTCTCTCATCGAGGGAGCAGTACTTC.

The V gene is TRBV28, the J gene TRBJ2-3; D remains ambiguous. CDR1 and CDR2 from the germline V gene are MDHEN and SYDVKM. The CDR3 length is 19 residues. V was trimmed by 5 bases and J by 0 bases, leaving 24 bases between them. In nucleotides, the CDR3 is TGTGCCAGCAGTCCCCGCCCCCGTACAGTGTCCGTTAGCACAGATACGCAGTATTTT. Its protein product is CASSPRPRTVSVSTDTQYF.

The chain is built from TRBV5-1 and TRBJ2-3; TRBD2 aligns across 8 bases. The CDR3 is made up of 15 amino acids. Trimming at V came to 4 bases and at J to 0 bases, leaving 4 bases not matched to a gene. Germline values: CDR1 SGHRS, CDR2 YFSETQ. The CDR3, as DNA: TGCGCCAGCAGCCGACTAGCGCAGAGCACAGATACGCAGTATTTT. It specifies CASSRLAQSTDTQYF. Combining the CDR3 with reference TRBV5-1 and TRBJ2-3 gives the whole variable domain KAGVTQTPRYLIKTRGQQVTLSCSPISGHRSVSWYQQTPGQGLQFLFEYFSETQRNKGNFPGRFSGRQFSNSRSEMNVSTLELGDSALYLCASSRLAQSTDTQYFGPGTRLTVL.

V usage is TRBV7-8 and J usage is TRBJ1-3; no firm D call. This CDR3 has 15 amino acids. Per the germline V gene, CDR1 is SGHVS and CDR2 is FQNEAQ. Trimming removed 5 bases at V and 0 bases at J, with 11 bases between. This CDR3 reads CASSRVSSSGNTIYF. CDR3 bases: TGTGCCAGCAGCCGAGTCTCGAGCTCTGGAAACACCATATATTTT.

V gene TRBV24-1 combines with J gene TRBJ2-5; 7 nucleotides match TRBD2. The CDR3 is 14 residues long. Germline-derived CDR1 and CDR2 are KGHDR and SFDVKD. V gave up 6 bases and J gave up 5 bases; unmatched junction bases: 8. This chain's CDR3 is CATSPRGSQETQYF. Here the CDR3 DNA reads TGTGCCACCAGTCCCCGCGGGAGTCAGGAGACCCAGTACTTC.

A note on this clone: The sample carries other DNA sequences with the same CDR3. The chain links TRBV5-1 to TRBJ2-5; a possible D gene is TRBD2 (6 bases). CDR1 and CDR2 (germline): SGHRS, YFSETQ. Trimming stripped 4 bases from V and 5 bases from J, with 12 bases between. CDR3 length: 13 residues. CDR3: CASSPIGGETQYF. The CDR3 bases are TGCGCCAGCAGCCCGATAGGAGGGGAGACCCAGTACTTC.

This clone was detected only a few times. The V and J genes are TRBV2 and TRBJ2-7, with D perhaps TRBD2 (7 bases). The CDR3 has 12 amino acids. The V gene lost 1 base and the J gene lost 12 bases, with 13 bases spanning the gap. CDR1 SNHLY and CDR2 FYNNEI come from the germline V gene. This CDR3 reads CASSEEGGRAYF. For the CDR3, the DNA is TGTGCCAGCAGTGAAGAGGGGGGGAGGGCGTACTTC.

This clone occurred a few times. The chain links TRBV7-2 to TRBJ2-1; TRBD2 matches 9 bases. The V gene's germline CDR1 is SGHTA and CDR2 FQGNSA. The J segment lost 6 bases and the V segment lost 4 bases, leaving 7 bases of the junction unmatched. This CDR3 region has 15 residues. The CDR3 region is CASSSEGLASNEQFF. The CDR3 DNA follows: TGTGCCAGCAGCTCAGAAGGACTAGCGAGCAATGAGCAGTTCTTC.

V gene TRBV4-3 combines with J gene TRBJ2-5; D remains unclear. The CDR3 sequence is 16 residues long. The germline gives CDR1 LGHNA, CDR2 YSLEER. The germline V and J ends were trimmed by 0 bases and 7 bases, with 18 bases remaining between them. The CDR3 DNA sequence: TGCGCCAGCAGCCAAGATACCCCACAGCCTGGTGTGACCCAGTACTTC. Its protein is CASSQDTPQPGVTQYF.

V and J are TRBV4-1 and TRBJ2-7, with TRBD2 identical over 7 bases. Germline loops: CDR1 MGHRA, CDR2 YSYEKL. Germline trimming cut 4 bases from V and 6 bases from J; bases unmatched to any gene: 12. This CDR3 is 15 amino acids long. The CDR3 DNA sequence: TGCGCCAGCAGCCCCACCGGGGGACTAATCAGCGAGCAGTACTTC. It encodes CASSPTGGLISEQYF.

This clone appeared a single time. The gene calls are TRBV5-6 and TRBJ1-2; 8 bases fit TRBD1. This CDR3 is built from 13 residues. The V and J ends lost 5 bases and 5 bases, in that order; junction bases with no gene match: 5. Germline assignment: CDR1 SGHDT and CDR2 YYEEEE. The CDR3 region is CASRWTGFYGYTF. The CDR3 nucleotides read TGTGCCAGCAGATGGACAGGGTTTTATGGCTACACCTTC.

The chain couples TRBV28 to TRBJ2-7, with TRBD2 as a possible D gene (5 bases). V was shortened by 1 base and J by 5 bases, with 12 bases between the two germline ends. Germline V gene lookup returns CDR1 MDHEN and CDR2 SYDVKM. The CDR3 is 14 residues long. CDR3 bases: TGTGCCAGCAGTTTATTCCGCGGGTCCAACGAGCAGTACTTC. Protein product: CASSLFRGSNEQYF.

The chain has TRBV6-6 and TRBJ2-6, with TRBD1 identical over 9 bases. The germline V gene has CDR1 MNHNY and CDR2 SVGAGI (reference sequence). V was clipped by 6 bases and J by 0 bases; unmatched bases: 3. The CDR3 covers 16 residues. In DNA, the CDR3 is TGTGCCAGCAGGGGACAGGGTAGCTCTGGGGCCAACGTCCTGACTTTC. This codes for CASRGQGSSGANVLTF.

This chain connects TRBV5-1 to TRBJ2-5; D gene unclear. The CDR3 has 10 residues. Germline lookup yields CDR1 SGHRS and CDR2 YFSETQ. V lost 3 bases and J lost 5, with 2 bases in between. For the CDR3, the DNA is TGCGCCAGCAGCTCGGAGACCCAGTACTTC. Translation gives CASSSETQYF.

This chain uses TRBV7-9 with TRBJ1-4; D possibly corresponds to TRBD1 (6 bases). Germline V gives CDR1 SEHNR, CDR2 FQNEAQ (reference sequence). Trimming stripped 5 bases from V and 3 bases from J, with 13 bases between. The CDR3 loop spans 15 amino acids. The CDR3 bases are TGTGCCAGCAGCGACCAGGGGAGGGCTAATGAAAAACTGTTTTTT. This codes for CASSDQGRANEKLFF.

CDR3 protein: CASHRAWGTEAFF. CDR3 bases: TGTGCCTCTCACAGGGCTTGGGGCACTGAAGCTTTCTTT. This chain joins TRBV12-3 or TRBV12-4 and TRBJ1-1, with a weak D call TRBD1 (6 bases). Trimming left V 11 bases short and J 4 bases short, with 17 bases between. The CDR3 spans 13 residues.

The V gene is TRBV4-1, the J gene TRBJ2-2; 7 bases agree with TRBD2. The CDR3 is 17 amino acids. Germline assignment: CDR1 MGHRA and CDR2 YSYEKL. Trimming cost V 0 bases and J 7 bases; bases outside gene matches: 11. CDR3: CASSQDWLAAKSGELFF. As DNA, the CDR3 is TGCGCCAGCAGCCAAGATTGGCTAGCGGCCAAGAGCGGGGAGCTGTTTTTT.

This CDR3 is CASSQVIASGSYEQYF. Written as DNA, the CDR3 is TGTGCCAGCAGCCAAGTAATCGCTAGCGGGAGTTACGAGCAGTACTTC. J is TRBJ2-7 and V is TRBV14, with TRBD2 matching 10 bases. The CDR3 length is 16 residues. V lost 1 base to trimming and J lost 4 bases; unmatched junction nucleotides: 7. The germline gives CDR1 SGHDN, CDR2 FVKESK.

The chain employs TRBV18 and TRBJ2-3, with 8 positions matching TRBD1. The CDR3 extends over 15 amino acids. Germline CDR1 reads KGHSH; CDR2 reads LQKENI. Unmatched junction bases numbered 9, after V lost 5 bases and J lost 5 bases. CDR3 protein: CASSSRGQGEDTQYF. CDR3 DNA: TGTGCCAGCTCATCCAGGGGGCAGGGAGAAGATACGCAGTATTTT.

The J gene is TRBJ2-2, the V gene TRBV6-2 or TRBV6-3, with TRBD2 matching over 7 bases. Trimming cost V 0 bases and J 0 bases; bases outside gene matches: 1. There are 16 residues in the CDR3. In germline, CDR1 is MNHEY, CDR2 SVGEGT. The chain's CDR3 is CASSYSGLANTGELFF. CDR3 nucleotide sequence: TGTGCCAGCAGTTACTCTGGACTAGCGAACACCGGGGAGCTGTTTTTT.

This clone was picked up a small number of times. The chain couples TRBV9 to TRBJ2-7, with 9 positions matching TRBD1. CDR1 and CDR2 (germline): SGDLS, YYNGEE. V shed 4 bases and J 4 bases; nucleotides not matched to a gene: 9. This CDR3 spans 15 amino acids. CDR3 DNA sequence: TGTGCCAGCAGCCCAACAGGGGGCGCCTCATACGAGCAGTACTTC. Translated, it gives CASSPTGGASYEQYF. Using reference TRBV9 and TRBJ2-7 for the parts outside the CDR3, the full variable domain is DSGVTQTPKHLITATGQRVTLRCSPRSGDLSVYWYQQSLDQGLQFLIQYYNGEERAKGNILERFSAQQFPDLHSELNLSSLELGDSALYFCASSPTGGASYEQYFGPGTRLTVT.

V gene TRBV19 combines with J gene TRBJ2-1; TRBD2 agrees at 16 bases. V was pared by 5 bases and J by 0 bases, with 4 bases of the junction left unmatched. CDR3 length equals 18 residues. Per germline, CDR1 LNHDA and CDR2 SQIVND (reference sequence). The CDR3 spells CASSSGTSGRVSYNEQFF. The CDR3 nucleotides read TGTGCCAGTAGTTCAGGGACTAGCGGGAGGGTCTCCTACAATGAGCAGTTCTTC.

The V call is TRBV19, the J call TRBJ1-3, with 10 bases identical to TRBD1. Germline values: CDR1 LNHDA, CDR2 SQIVND (reference sequence). V shed 6 bases, J shed 2 bases, and the junction held 4 bases outside the gene matches. The CDR3 totals 15 residues. This CDR3 reads CASSDRGRPGNTIYF. The DNA for the CDR3 is TGTGCCAGTAGCGACAGGGGGCGACCTGGAAACACCATATATTTT.

This clone appeared many times. V usage is TRBV10-2 and J usage is TRBJ2-7, with 7 nucleotides matching TRBD2. Looked up from germline, CDR1 is WSHSY and CDR2 is SAAADI. This CDR3 contains 14 residues. The trim removed 6 bases at V and 2 bases at J, leaving 7 bases unmatched. The CDR3 here is CASRGGRTPYEQYF. The CDR3 region has the DNA TGCGCCAGCAGGGGCGGGAGAACGCCCTACGAGCAGTACTTC.

The genes are TRBV27 and TRBJ2-7, with TRBD1 as a possible D gene (7 bases). Trimming cost V 5 bases and J 3 bases, with 17 bases left between them. This CDR3 spans 15 amino acids. The germline V gene has CDR1 MNHEY and CDR2 SMNVEV (reference sequence). The CDR3 is CASSIRQGGYYEQYF. As DNA, the CDR3 is TGTGCCAGCAGTATCAGACAGGGAGGCTACTACGAGCAGTACTTC.

The J gene is TRBJ1-1, the V gene TRBV19; D gene ambiguous. The V end was cut by 7 bases, the J end by 4 bases, with 13 bases between. CDR3 size: 13 residues. The germline CDR1 and CDR2 sequences are LNHDA and SQIVND (reference sequence). The CDR3 coding sequence is TGTGCCAGTAAAAGTGGTGGGAGCACTGAAGCTTTCTTT. Residues: CASKSGGSTEAFF.

The chain recombines TRBV6-6 with TRBJ2-7, with 9 bases identical to TRBD1. V shed 5 bases, J shed 0 bases, and the junction held 2 bases outside the gene matches. CDR3 length: 14 residues. Germline V gene lookup returns CDR1 MNHNY and CDR2 SVGAGI (reference sequence). The CDR3 is CASSDRGSSYEQYF. The DNA of the CDR3 is TGTGCCAGCAGTGACAGGGGGAGCTCCTACGAGCAGTACTTC.

This sequence joins TRBV12-1 and TRBJ2-7; TRBD2 was called by the table and not checked on the DNA. TRBV12-1 constitutes a pseudogene. The CDR3 runs 16 residues. CDR3 coding DNA: TGTGCCAGCAGCTTCAACCCTAGCGGGCCAACCTACGAGCAGTACTTC. This translates into CASSFNPSGPTYEQYF.

This clone appeared once. The chain uses TRBV28 and TRBJ1-5, with 7 bases matching TRBD1. The germline CDR1 and CDR2 sequences are MDHEN and SYDVKM. The CDR3 covers 15 residues. Trimming cost V 10 bases and J 4 bases; bases outside gene matches: 13. DNA of the CDR3: TGTGCCACCTCCAGGGGGTCAGGGAGTAATCAGCCCCAGCATTTT. Translated, it gives CATSRGSGSNQPQHF.